This T cell receptor (beta chain) came from a study of blood T cells in healthy people across ages. CDR3 length equals 12 residues. Trimming stripped 5 bases from V and 6 bases from J, with 10 bases between. Germline V gene lookup returns CDR1 SEHNR and CDR2 FQNEAQ (reference sequence). The study, taken as a whole, reports: Diversity of TCR beta correlated strongly with naive T cell percentage.

On this clonotype: The antigen is unknown.

Primers used in a second PCR of roughly 7 to 12 cycles were a sample-barcoded 5' primer and a J-beta primer mix. Every cDNA molecule carried a tag from a template-switch adaptor bearing 12 random nucleotides. Every sample gave at least 2.5 million paired-end reads containing CDR3. TCRdb reanalysed the 5' RACE reads using MiXCR and keeps one entry per CDR3 protein. The table records 1.2 million to 1.5 million distinct CDR3 sequences, approximately 60% of them present only once. The TCR sequence derives from a man younger than 35 in good health. This chain uses TRBV7-9 with TRBJ1-2; D remains ambiguous. The sequenced sample consisted of blood. CDR3 bases: TGTGCCAGCAGCCCCTTAAGGCATGGCTACACCTTC. Amino acids: CASSPLRHGYTF. Variable domain in full (rest from reference TRBV7-9 and TRBJ1-2): DTGVSQNPRHKITKRGQNVTFRCDPISEHNRLYWYRQTLGQGPEFLTYFQNEAQLEKSRLLSDRFSAERPKGSFSTLEIQRTEQGDSAMYLCASSPLRHGYTFGSGTRLTVV.